This entry concerns a single T cell receptor beta chain. The junction departs from the called germline gene at one end, perhaps through a read error. The record originates from a study of blood T cells in healthy people across ages. Using a J-beta primer mix together with a sample-barcoded 5' primer, a second PCR was run for about 7 to 12 cycles. TCRdb re-derived calls from the 5' RACE reads in MiXCR, one entry per CDR3 protein. The sample carries about 650,000 distinct CDR3 sequences, roughly 30% recorded once. The CDR3 is made up of 15 amino acids. Germline assignment: CDR1 MRHNA and CDR2 SNTAGT. The chain is built from TRBV6-4 and TRBJ2-3; TRBD2 aligns across 9 bases. The sequencing sample was made of blood. This clonotype was obtained from a woman aged 80 or over in good health. The CDR3 spells CASSTTSGDTDAQYF. The DNA for the CDR3 is TGTGCCAGCAGCACGACTAGCGGTGACACAGATGCGCAGTATTTT.